This is a list of T cell receptor beta chains from one sample in a study of Ad26.COV2.S vaccination and SARS-CoV-2 variants. The protocol was immunoSEQ multiplex PCR, while the TCRdb copy is restricted to in-frame clones and leaves out a portion. The sample has about 280,000 clones; over 75% are singletons. The sequencing here drew on peripheral blood, taken in a trial of Ad26.COV2.S vaccine versus placebo. These receptors were taken from a person between 18 and 65 years old who received the Ad26.COV2.S COVID-19 vaccine or a placebo. CDR3s include the opening cysteine and the closing phenylalanine or tryptophan. D genes are given only for firm matches. A row's size may be missing; if present it is once, few, many or a size class.

V: TRBV27
size: -
D: -
J: TRBJ1-5
CDR3: CASSLNWDQPQHF
DNA: TGTGCCAGCAGTTTAAACTGGGATCAGCCCCAGCATTTT

V: TRBV6-5
size: -
D: -
J: TRBJ2-7
CDR3: CASKYDAGSWYEQYF
DNA: TGTGCCAGCAAGTATGATGCGGGGAGTTGGTACGAGCAGTACTTC

V: TRBV7-2
size: -
D: -
J: TRBJ1-5
CDR3: CASSFRENQPQHF
DNA: TGTGCCAGCAGCTTCCGAGAGAATCAGCCCCAGCATTTT

V: TRBV7-3
size: -
D: -
J: TRBJ2-2
CDR3: CASSPKNTGELFF
DNA: TGTGCCAGCAGCCCAAAGAACACCGGGGAGCTGTTTTTT

V: TRBV18
size: -
D: -
J: TRBJ2-2
CDR3: CASSPRGQTLAGELFF
DNA: TGTGCCAGCTCACCAAGAGGACAGACACTCGCCGGGGAGCTGTTTTTT

V: TRBV7-8
size: -
D: -
J: TRBJ2-1
CDR3: CASTAGSSYNEQFF
DNA: TGTGCCAGCACGGCAGGGAGCTCCTACAATGAGCAGTTCTTC

V: TRBV9
size: -
D: -
J: TRBJ2-2
CDR3: CASSVVGNLPPNTGELFF
DNA: TGTGCCAGCAGCGTAGTGGGCAACCTACCTCCGAACACCGGGGAGCTGTTTTTT

V: TRBV3-1/TRBV3-2
size: -
D: -
J: TRBJ1-5
CDR3: CASSQDGGRGNQPQHF
DNA: TGTGCCAGCAGCCAAGATGGGGGGCGAGGCAATCAGCCCCAGCATTTT

V: TRBV19
size: -
D: -
J: TRBJ1-5
CDR3: CASSTGRQPQHF
DNA: TGTGCCAGTAGTACTGGGAGACAGCCCCAGCATTTT

V: TRBV6-2/TRBV6-3
size: -
D: TRBD2
J: TRBJ2-3
CDR3: CASSSSGGFGTKDTQYF
DNA: TGTGCCAGCAGCTCGAGCGGGGGTTTCGGAACAAAAGATACGCAGTATTTT

V: TRBV15
size: -
D: -
J: TRBJ2-7
CDR3: CATSRARGYEQYF
DNA: TGTGCCACCAGCAGAGCCCGGGGCTACGAGCAGTACTTC

V: TRBV6-4
size: -
D: TRBD1
J: TRBJ1-1
CDR3: CASSDYPGQGMNTEAFF
DNA: TGTGCCAGCAGTGATTACCCGGGACAGGGGATGAACACTGAAGCTTTCTTT

V: TRBV20-1
size: -
D: TRBD2
J: TRBJ2-3
CDR3: CSASLAGGPVPTDTQYF
DNA: TGCAGTGCTAGTCTAGCGGGAGGGCCGGTGCCCACAGATACGCAGTATTTT

V: TRBV5-4
size: once
D: -
J: TRBJ2-1
CDR3: CASSLRLSSYNEQFF
DNA: TGTGCCAGCAGTCTCAGACTCAGCTCCTACAATGAGCAGTTCTTC

V: TRBV5-1
size: once
D: -
J: TRBJ2-3
CDR3: CASSSASAADTQYF
DNA: TGCGCCAGCAGCTCGGCCTCCGCGGCAGATACGCAGTATTTT

V: TRBV10-3
size: -
D: TRBD1
J: TRBJ2-6
CDR3: CAISPDRVRSGANVLTF
DNA: TGTGCCATCAGTCCGGACAGGGTCCGGTCTGGGGCCAACGTCCTGACTTTC

V: TRBV29-1
size: -
D: -
J: TRBJ2-5
CDR3: CSVGGVGETQYF
DNA: TGCAGCGTTGGGGGGGTCGGAGAGACCCAGTACTTC

V: TRBV2
size: once
D: -
J: TRBJ1-2
CDR3: CASSTDRNYGYTF
DNA: TGTGCCAGCAGTACCGACAGGAACTATGGCTACACCTTC

V: TRBV4-2
size: -
D: -
J: TRBJ2-1
CDR3: CASSQKMGDYNEQFF
DNA: TGTGCCAGCAGCCAGAAGATGGGGGATTACAATGAGCAGTTCTTC

V: TRBV5-6
size: -
D: TRBD1
J: TRBJ2-3
CDR3: CASSKTGGYSTDTQYF
DNA: TGTGCCAGCAGCAAGACAGGGGGTTATAGCACAGATACGCAGTATTTT

V: TRBV5-1
size: -
D: -
J: TRBJ2-5
CDR3: CASSLEGLQETQYF
DNA: TGCGCCAGCAGCTTGGAGGGGCTCCAAGAGACCCAGTACTTC

V: TRBV4-2
size: -
D: TRBD2
J: TRBJ2-1
CDR3: CASSQRRLAENNEQFF
DNA: TGTGCCAGCAGCCAAAGGAGACTAGCGGAAAACAATGAGCAGTTCTTC